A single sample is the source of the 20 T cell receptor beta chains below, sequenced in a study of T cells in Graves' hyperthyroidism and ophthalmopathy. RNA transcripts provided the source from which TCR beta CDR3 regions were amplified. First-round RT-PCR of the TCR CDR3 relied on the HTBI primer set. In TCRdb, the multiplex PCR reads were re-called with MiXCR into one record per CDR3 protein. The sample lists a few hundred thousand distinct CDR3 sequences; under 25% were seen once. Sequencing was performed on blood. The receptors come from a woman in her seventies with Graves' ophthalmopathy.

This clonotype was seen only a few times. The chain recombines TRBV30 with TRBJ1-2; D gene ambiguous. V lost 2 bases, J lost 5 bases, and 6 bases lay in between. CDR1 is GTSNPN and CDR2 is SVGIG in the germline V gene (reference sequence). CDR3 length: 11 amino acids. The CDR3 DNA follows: TGTGCCTGGAGTCCCCTTTATGGCTACACCTTC. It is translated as CAWSPLYGYTF. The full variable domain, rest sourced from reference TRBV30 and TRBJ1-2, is SQTIHQWPATLVQPVGSPLSLECTVEGTSNPNLYWYRQAAGRGLQLLFYSVGIGQISSEVPQNLSASRPQDRQFILSSKKLLLSDSGFYLCAWSPLYGYTFGSGTRLTVV.

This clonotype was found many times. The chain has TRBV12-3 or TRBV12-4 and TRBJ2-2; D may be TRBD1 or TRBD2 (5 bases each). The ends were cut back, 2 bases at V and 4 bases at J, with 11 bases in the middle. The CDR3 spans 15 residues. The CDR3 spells CASSLRGAGTGELFF. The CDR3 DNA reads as TGTGCCAGCAGTTTAAGAGGGGCGGGCACCGGGGAGCTGTTTTTT.

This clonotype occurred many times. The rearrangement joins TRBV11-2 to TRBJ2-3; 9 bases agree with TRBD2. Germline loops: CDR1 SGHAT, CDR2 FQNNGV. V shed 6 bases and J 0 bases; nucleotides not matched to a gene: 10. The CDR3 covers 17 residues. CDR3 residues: CASSTRTSELSTDTQYF. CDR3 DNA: TGTGCCAGCAGTACCCGGACTAGCGAACTAAGCACAGATACGCAGTATTTT.

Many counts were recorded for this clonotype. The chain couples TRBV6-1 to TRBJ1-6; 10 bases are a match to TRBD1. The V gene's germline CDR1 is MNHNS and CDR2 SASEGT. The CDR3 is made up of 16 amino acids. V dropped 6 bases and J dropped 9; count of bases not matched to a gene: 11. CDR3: CASRVRGQGMASPLHF. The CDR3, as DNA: TGTGCCAGCAGAGTAAGGGGACAGGGGATGGCTTCACCCCTCCACTTT.

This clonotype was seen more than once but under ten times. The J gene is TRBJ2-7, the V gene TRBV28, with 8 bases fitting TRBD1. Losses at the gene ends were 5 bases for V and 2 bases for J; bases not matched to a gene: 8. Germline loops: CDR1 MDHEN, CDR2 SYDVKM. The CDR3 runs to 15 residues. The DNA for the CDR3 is TGTGCCAGCAGTGCTCGGACAGGGAGTGCCTACGAGCAGTACTTC. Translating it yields CASSARTGSAYEQYF.

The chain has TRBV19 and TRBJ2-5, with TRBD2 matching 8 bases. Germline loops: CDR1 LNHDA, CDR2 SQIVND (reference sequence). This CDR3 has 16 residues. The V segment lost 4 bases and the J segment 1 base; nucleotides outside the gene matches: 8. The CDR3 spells CASSTSGRGGQETQYF. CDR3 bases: TGTGCCAGTAGTACAAGCGGGAGAGGCGGCCAAGAGACCCAGTACTTC.

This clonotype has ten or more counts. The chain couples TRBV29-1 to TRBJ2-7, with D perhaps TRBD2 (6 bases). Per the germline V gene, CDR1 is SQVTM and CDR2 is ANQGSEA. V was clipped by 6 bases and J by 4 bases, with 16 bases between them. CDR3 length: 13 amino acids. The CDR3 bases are TGCAGCGTGGGAGGTCTGGGATTATACGAGCAGTACTTC. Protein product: CSVGGLGLYEQYF.

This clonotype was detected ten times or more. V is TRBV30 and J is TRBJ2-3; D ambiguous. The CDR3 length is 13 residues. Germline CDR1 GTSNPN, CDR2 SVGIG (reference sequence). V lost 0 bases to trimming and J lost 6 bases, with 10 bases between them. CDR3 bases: TGTGCCTGGAGTGTAGTCTTAATGGATACGCAGTATTTT. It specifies CAWSVVLMDTQYF.

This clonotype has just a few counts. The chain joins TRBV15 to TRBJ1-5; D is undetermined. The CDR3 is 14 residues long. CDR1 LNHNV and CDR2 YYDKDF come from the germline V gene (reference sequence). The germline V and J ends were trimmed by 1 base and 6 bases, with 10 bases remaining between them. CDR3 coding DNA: TGTGCCACCAGCAGAGCCGGAGATTCTCAGCCCCAGCATTTT. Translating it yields CATSRAGDSQPQHF.

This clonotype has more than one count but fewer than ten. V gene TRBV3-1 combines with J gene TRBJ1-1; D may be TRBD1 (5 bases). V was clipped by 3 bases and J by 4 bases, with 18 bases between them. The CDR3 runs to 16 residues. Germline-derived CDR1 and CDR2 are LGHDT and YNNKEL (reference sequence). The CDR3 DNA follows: TGTGCCAGCAGCCAGATCCCAGGGAAGGGGAGCACTGAAGCTTTCTTT. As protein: CASSQIPGKGSTEAFF.

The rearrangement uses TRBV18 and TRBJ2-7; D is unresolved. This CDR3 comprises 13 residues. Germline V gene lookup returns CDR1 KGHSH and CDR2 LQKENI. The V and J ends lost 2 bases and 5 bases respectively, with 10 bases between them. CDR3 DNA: TGTGCCAGCTCACCAGCTCGGTCGAACGAGCAGTACTTC. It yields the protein CASSPARSNEQYF.

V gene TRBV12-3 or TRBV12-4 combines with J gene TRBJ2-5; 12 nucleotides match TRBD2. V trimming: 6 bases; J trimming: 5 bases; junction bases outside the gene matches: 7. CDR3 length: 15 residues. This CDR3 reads CASSASTSGRETQYF. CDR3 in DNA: TGTGCCAGCAGCGCCTCTACTAGCGGGAGGGAGACCCAGTACTTC.

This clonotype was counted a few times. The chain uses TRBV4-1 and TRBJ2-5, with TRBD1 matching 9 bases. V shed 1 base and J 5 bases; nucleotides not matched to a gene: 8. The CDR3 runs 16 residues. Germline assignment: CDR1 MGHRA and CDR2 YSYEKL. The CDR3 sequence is CASSQGGQGYIETQYF. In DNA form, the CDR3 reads TGCGCCAGCAGCCAAGGCGGACAGGGGTATATTGAGACCCAGTACTTC.

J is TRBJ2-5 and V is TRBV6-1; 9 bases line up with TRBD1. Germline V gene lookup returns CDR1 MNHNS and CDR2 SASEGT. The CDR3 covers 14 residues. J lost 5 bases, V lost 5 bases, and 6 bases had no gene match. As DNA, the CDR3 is TGTGCCAGCAGTAATACAGGGGGCTTGGAGACCCAGTACTTC. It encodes CASSNTGGLETQYF.

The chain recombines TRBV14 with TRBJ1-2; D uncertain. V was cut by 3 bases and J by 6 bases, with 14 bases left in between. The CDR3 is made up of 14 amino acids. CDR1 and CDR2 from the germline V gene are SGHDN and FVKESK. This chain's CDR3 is CASSHLGGVNGYTF. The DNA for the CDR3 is TGTGCCAGCAGCCACCTTGGTGGGGTGAATGGCTACACCTTC.

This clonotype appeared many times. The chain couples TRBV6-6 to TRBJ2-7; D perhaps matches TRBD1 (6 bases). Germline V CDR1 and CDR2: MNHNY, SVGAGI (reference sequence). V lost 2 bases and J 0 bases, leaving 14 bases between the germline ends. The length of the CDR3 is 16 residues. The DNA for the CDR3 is TGTGCCAGCAGTTACGCCAAGAGGGACACCTCCTACGAGCAGTACTTC. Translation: CASSYAKRDTSYEQYF.

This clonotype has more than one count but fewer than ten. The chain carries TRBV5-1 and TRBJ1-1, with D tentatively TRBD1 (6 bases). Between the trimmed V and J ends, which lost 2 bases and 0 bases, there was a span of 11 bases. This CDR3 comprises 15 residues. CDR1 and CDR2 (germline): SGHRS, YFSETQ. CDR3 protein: CASSFGGALNTEAFF. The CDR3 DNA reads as TGCGCCAGCAGCTTCGGGGGGGCGCTGAACACTGAAGCTTTCTTT.

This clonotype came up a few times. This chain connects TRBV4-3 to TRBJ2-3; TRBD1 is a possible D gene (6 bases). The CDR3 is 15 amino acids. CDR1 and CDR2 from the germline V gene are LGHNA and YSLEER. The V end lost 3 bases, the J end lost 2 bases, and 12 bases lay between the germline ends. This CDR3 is CASSQGAQSTDTQYF. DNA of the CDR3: TGCGCCAGCAGCCAGGGGGCTCAGTCCACAGATACGCAGTATTTT.

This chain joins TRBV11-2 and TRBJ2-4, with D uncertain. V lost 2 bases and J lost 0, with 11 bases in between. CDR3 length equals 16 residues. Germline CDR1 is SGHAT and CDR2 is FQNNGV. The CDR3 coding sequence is TGTGCCAGCAGCTTAACAGATATACTAGCCAAAAACATTCAGTACTTC. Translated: CASSLTDILAKNIQYF.

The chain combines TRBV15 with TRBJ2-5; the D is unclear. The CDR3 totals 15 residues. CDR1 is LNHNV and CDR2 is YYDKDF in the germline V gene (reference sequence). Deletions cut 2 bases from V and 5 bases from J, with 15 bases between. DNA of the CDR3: TGTGCCACCAGCAGATCGTCAGCTGAAATCGAGACCCAGTACTTC. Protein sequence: CATSRSSAEIETQYF.